These 18 T cell receptor beta chains were sequenced from one sample in a study of blood T cells in healthy people across ages. The use of a sample-barcoded 5' primer and a J-beta primer mix characterized a second PCR of roughly 7 to 12 cycles. TCRdb reanalysed the 5' RACE reads using MiXCR and keeps one entry per CDR3 protein. The repertoire holds about 1.6 million distinct CDR3 sequences, about 35% seen once, with roughly 10% in the top ten. What was sequenced was blood. These receptors came from a woman in her thirties in good health.

The gene calls are TRBV10-3 and TRBJ2-7; TRBD2 matches 7 bases. Germline trimming cut 4 bases from V and 1 base from J; bases unmatched to any gene: 4. The CDR3 covers 14 residues. Germline V gene sequence: CDR1 ENHRY, CDR2 SYGVKD. The CDR3 sequence is CAISGRERSYEQYF. The CDR3 DNA sequence: TGTGCCATCAGTGGGCGGGAGAGGTCCTACGAGCAGTACTTC.

This clonotype turned up a few times. The chain recombines TRBV20-1 with TRBJ1-6; a possible D gene is TRBD1 (5 bases). Germline V gene sequence: CDR1 DFQATT, CDR2 SNEGSKA (reference sequence). Trimming removed 6 bases at V and 5 bases at J, with 20 bases between. This CDR3 comprises 16 residues. The CDR3 region has the DNA TGCAGTGCCACGGACCCGCGGGGCATTCATAATTCACCCCTCCACTTT. Translating it yields CSATDPRGIHNSPLHF.

To note about this clonotype: A much more abundant neighbour one base away suggests this may be a read error. The chain uses TRBV20-1 and TRBJ2-1; 8 bases line up with TRBD2. CDR1 and CDR2 from the germline V gene are DFQATT and SNEGSKA (reference sequence). The trim removed 0 bases at V and 6 bases at J, leaving 1 base unmatched. The CDR3 is made up of 13 amino acids. CDR3 loop: CSARETSANEQFF. The CDR3 DNA is TGCAGTGCTAGAGAGACTAGCGCCAATGAGCAGTTCTTC.

The J gene is TRBJ2-3, the V gene TRBV13; TRBD2 matches at 10 bases. The CDR3 totals 19 residues. Germline assignment: CDR1 PRHDT and CDR2 FYEKMQ (reference sequence). V lost 0 bases and J lost 2; bases outside the gene matches: 11. The CDR3 DNA sequence: TGTGCCAGCAGCTTAGGGTCCCGGCTAGCGGGGGATAACACAGATACGCAGTATTTT. Protein product: CASSLGSRLAGDNTDTQYF.

This clonotype was recorded a few times. This may stem from a read error, because a much larger clone lies one nucleotide away. The chain couples TRBV20-1 to TRBJ1-2; TRBD1 might be the D (6 bases). Germline V lookup: CDR1 DFQATT, CDR2 SNEGSKA (reference sequence). The length of the CDR3 is 13 residues. The CDR3 nucleotides read TGCAGTGCTAGTCGTGGGGGGCGTAGTGGCCACACCTTC. Translation: CSASRGGRSGHTF.

This clonotype was found many times. CDR3: CASSDGYYEQYF. CDR3 coding DNA: TGCGCCAGCAGTGACGGTTACTACGAGCAGTACTTC. The J gene is TRBJ2-7, the V gene TRBV10-1; no firm D call. The V gene's germline CDR1 is WNHNN and CDR2 SYGVQD (reference sequence). This CDR3 has 12 amino acids. V was pared by 3 bases and J by 3 bases, with 6 bases between.

This clonotype was recorded many times. The rearrangement joins TRBV29-1 to TRBJ2-5; 13 bases align to TRBD2. With 4 bases clipped from V and 5 bases from J, the junction kept 7 bases outside the gene matches. Germline V gives CDR1 SQVTM, CDR2 ANQGSEA. The CDR3 totals 15 residues. CDR3 nucleotide sequence: TGCAGCGTTGGGGGACTAGCGGGACCTGGGGAGACCCAGTACTTC. Amino acid sequence: CSVGGLAGPGETQYF. The full variable domain, rest sourced from reference TRBV29-1 and TRBJ2-5, is SAVISQKPSRDICQRGTSLTIQCQVDSQVTMMFWYRQQPGQSLTLIATANQGSEATYESGFVIDKFPISRPNLTFSTLTVSNMSPEDSSIYLCSVGGLAGPGETQYFGPGTRLLVL.

The table lists this clonotype with a few counts. The chain couples TRBV7-9 to TRBJ2-4; a possible D gene is TRBD1 (6 bases). Per germline, CDR1 SEHNR and CDR2 FQNEAQ (reference sequence). The CDR3 length is 15 residues. Deletions cut 3 bases from V and 0 bases from J, with 9 bases between. CDR3 nucleotides: TGTGCCAGCAGCTTTACAGGGTTAGCCAAAAACATTCAGTACTTC. The encoded protein is CASSFTGLAKNIQYF. Full variable domain (remainder filled in from reference TRBV7-9 and TRBJ2-4): DTGVSQNPRHKITKRGQNVTFRCDPISEHNRLYWYRQTLGQGPEFLTYFQNEAQLEKSRLLSDRFSAERPKGSFSTLEIQRTEQGDSAMYLCASSFTGLAKNIQYFGAGTRLSVL.

Of note for this clonotype: An end of the junction differs from the germline gene, which may be a read error. The V call is TRBV7-3, the J call TRBJ2-1, with no clear D. This CDR3 comprises 14 residues. From germline, CDR1 is SGHTA and CDR2 FQGTGA. The CDR3 bases are TGTGCCGGCAGCTTAACGAGGTCCTACAATGAGCAGTTCTTC. Translated: CAGSLTRSYNEQFF.

This clonotype was recorded a few times. The V and J genes are TRBV28 and TRBJ2-6, with 11 bases matching TRBD2. Germline values: CDR1 MDHEN, CDR2 SYDVKM. Losses at the gene ends were 5 bases for V and 2 bases for J; bases not matched to a gene: 8. CDR3 size: 18 residues. The CDR3, as DNA: TGTGCCAGCAGTGGAGAGACTAGCGGGACCGCTGGGGCCAACGTCCTGACTTTC. It encodes CASSGETSGTAGANVLTF.

Notes on this clonotype: The conserved final phenylalanine or tryptophan is absent from the CDR3, which likely points to a read error. The chain employs TRBV30 and TRBJ1-4, with unresolved D. V lost 1 base to trimming and J lost 0 bases, with 9 bases between them. This CDR3 region has 15 residues. CDR1 is GTSNPN, CDR2 SVGIG, per germline (reference sequence). The CDR3 DNA reads as TGTGCCTGGAGTGGACACCCAGCAACTAATGAAAAACTGTTTTTG. Its translation: CAWSGHPATNEKLFL.

The chain is built from TRBV7-3 and TRBJ2-7; 7 bases line up with TRBD2. CDR1 and CDR2 from the germline V gene are SGHTA and FQGTGA. V was clipped by 5 bases and J by 7 bases; unmatched bases: 14. The CDR3 loop spans 15 amino acids. CDR3 residues: CASSPAPAGGGEQYF. CDR3 DNA sequence: TGTGCCAGCAGCCCCGCACCGGCTGGCGGGGGAGAGCAGTACTTC.

The sample holds a few counts of this clonotype. CDR3 in amino acids: CSARWGTSGRLETQYF. For the CDR3, the DNA is TGCAGTGCTAGATGGGGGACTAGCGGGAGACTTGAGACCCAGTACTTC. The V gene is TRBV20-1, the J gene TRBJ2-5; TRBD2 agrees at 14 bases. The junction had 7 bases not matched to a gene; V was cut back by 2 bases and J by 5 bases. The CDR3 runs to 16 residues. CDR1 is DFQATT and CDR2 is SNEGSKA in the germline V gene (reference sequence).

This sequence joins TRBV6-1 and TRBJ1-4; maybe TRBD1 (5 bases). V was pared by 8 bases and J by 3 bases, with 10 bases between. Germline CDR1 reads MNHNS; CDR2 reads SASEGT. The length of the CDR3 is 13 residues. CDR3 DNA: TGTGCCAGCGGAGGGGTGGCTAATGAAAAACTGTTTTTT. This codes for CASGGVANEKLFF.

This chain joins TRBV13 and TRBJ1-1; D not resolved. The CDR3 contains 15 residues. The V end lost 0 bases, the J end lost 2 bases, and 10 bases lay between the germline ends. The germline gives CDR1 PRHDT, CDR2 FYEKMQ (reference sequence). This chain's CDR3 is CASSLGRMVNTEAFF. The DNA of the CDR3 is TGTGCCAGCAGCTTAGGGCGAATGGTAAACACTGAAGCTTTCTTT.

As concerns this clonotype: One end of the junction does not line up with germline, which may come from a read error. The chain combines TRBV20-1 with TRBJ2-1; D perhaps matches TRBD1 (6 bases). Per germline, CDR1 DFQATT and CDR2 SNEGSKA (reference sequence). The CDR3 sequence is 12 residues long. The CDR3, as DNA: TGCCGTGCTCCGAGGGACAACAATGAGCAGTTCTTC. Protein sequence: CRAPRDNNEQFF.

This clonotype appeared many times. This chain connects TRBV4-1 to TRBJ2-5; D may be TRBD1 or TRBD2 (5 bases each). Trimming removed 5 bases from V and 2 bases from J, with 9 bases in between. The length of the CDR3 is 13 residues. The germline V gene encodes CDR1 MGHRA and CDR2 YSYEKL. DNA of the CDR3: TGCGCCAGCAGCGGGGGAGCTCAAGAGACCCAGTACTTC. Its protein is CASSGGAQETQYF.

In the case of this clonotype: A read error may account for a junction end that differs from germline. The chain recombines TRBV5-4 with TRBJ2-2; the match to TRBD1 covers 8 bases. CDR3 length: 16 amino acids. Germline V gene lookup returns CDR1 SGHNT and CDR2 YYREEE (reference sequence). The CDR3 nucleotides read TGTACCAGCAGCACTCGGACAGGGAAAAGCACCGGGGAGCTGTTTTTT. It is translated as CTSSTRTGKSTGELFF.